The 17 T cell receptor beta chains presented below share a single source sample, sequenced in a study of response to subunit inactivated influenza vaccine (dated by TCRdb to the late 2010s). Receptor libraries were prepared by RT-PCR. The run used an Illumina HiSeq 2500. TCRdb reworked the public reads: Q25 trimming with fastp, MiXCR clone assembly, productive beta chains retained. Every entry covers one CDR3 protein and lists the most common genes and DNA from its rows. For this sample there are about 540,000 distinct CDR3 sequences; around a quarter appear just once. Clones ranked in the top ten supply about 2.8% of the sample. These sequences were also reported in another study, on T cells expressing NK-cell markers. According to the second study: The TCR beta cDNA libraries were made using 5'RACE template switching, a step that added both a universal primer site and unique molecular identifiers.

Sequenced material: CD4+ T cells sorted from PBMCs, taken 11 to 12 days after vaccination. The receptors here all came from a man aged 45-60 years who received an inactivated influenza vaccine. Donor details come from another sample of the same person, matched by shared clones.

The table lists this clonotype with a few counts. V and J are TRBV19 and TRBJ2-1; no reliable D call. V was trimmed by 5 bases and J by 5 bases, leaving 7 bases between them. Looked up from germline, CDR1 is LNHDA and CDR2 is SQIVND (reference sequence). The length of the CDR3 is 12 residues. The CDR3 DNA reads as TGTGCCAGTAGTCCTCAGGACAATGAGCAGTTCTTC. Translation gives CASSPQDNEQFF.

This chain connects TRBV20-1 to TRBJ2-1; maybe TRBD2 (5 bases). V gave up 3 bases and J gave up 7 bases, with 16 bases separating them. This CDR3 contains 14 residues. The V gene's germline CDR1 is DFQATT and CDR2 SNEGSKA (reference sequence). DNA for the CDR3: TGCAGTGCTAGTGCAGGCGCGGGCGTGAATGAGCAGTTCTTC. This translates into CSASAGAGVNEQFF.

This sequence joins TRBV6-1 and TRBJ2-3, with D possibly matching TRBD2 (5 bases). Germline CDR1 MNHNS, CDR2 SASEGT. Trimming removed 6 bases at V and 0 bases at J, with 10 bases between. The CDR3 runs 14 residues. The CDR3 reads CASRSQRSTDTQYF. The CDR3 nucleotides are TGTGCCAGCAGGAGCCAGCGGAGCACAGATACGCAGTATTTT.

The chain recombines TRBV11-2 with TRBJ2-7, with 14 positions matching TRBD2. The trim removed 6 bases at V and 3 bases at J, leaving 4 bases unmatched. CDR1 and CDR2 (germline): SGHAT, FQNNGV. There are 15 residues in the CDR3. This CDR3 reads CASRPGLAGGYEQYF. CDR3 nucleotides: TGTGCCAGCAGGCCAGGACTAGCGGGAGGCTACGAGCAGTACTTC.

The chain has TRBV3-1 and TRBJ1-5; D is undetermined. V lost 1 base and J lost 6, with 10 bases in between. This CDR3 has 14 residues. From germline, CDR1 is LGHDT and CDR2 YNNKEL (reference sequence). CDR3 residues: CASSQVTGSQPQHF. CDR3 DNA: TGTGCCAGCAGCCAAGTAACGGGAAGTCAGCCCCAGCATTTT. Combining the CDR3 with reference TRBV3-1 and TRBJ1-5 gives the whole variable domain DTAVSQTPKYLVTQMGNDKSIKCEQNLGHDTMYWYKQDSKKFLKIMFSYNNKELIINETVPNRFSPKSPDKAHLNLHINSLELGDSAVYFCASSQVTGSQPQHFGDGTRLSIL.

CDR3 sequence: CASSLDSVFGDEQFF. In DNA form, the CDR3 reads TGTGCCAGCAGTCTCGATTCAGTTTTCGGGGACGAGCAGTTCTTC. The genes are TRBV6-2 or TRBV6-3 and TRBJ2-1; the D call may be TRBD1 or TRBD2 (5 bases each). This CDR3 spans 15 amino acids. Germline V gene sequence: CDR1 MNHEY, CDR2 SVGEGT. The germline V and J ends were trimmed by 5 bases and 10 bases, with 21 bases remaining between them.

The chain has TRBV7-2 and TRBJ2-2; D is perhaps TRBD1 (6 bases). Trimming shortened V by 5 bases and J by 4 bases, and 11 bases separated the two germline ends. The CDR3 spans 14 residues. Germline CDR1 reads SGHTA; CDR2 reads FQGNSA. In DNA form, the CDR3 reads TGTGCCAGCAGCCCGACACAGGGCACCGGGGAGCTGTTTTTT. Its protein is CASSPTQGTGELFF.

The chain employs TRBV5-4 and TRBJ2-2; D remains ambiguous. CDR1 is SGHNT, CDR2 YYREEE, per germline (reference sequence). This CDR3 contains 16 residues. V dropped 3 bases and J dropped 0 bases, with 12 bases sitting between them. CDR3 sequence reads: CASSSRSGTNTGELFF. CDR3 sequence (DNA): TGTGCCAGCAGCTCCCGTTCTGGCACGAACACCGGGGAGCTGTTTTTT.

This clonotype was seen only a few times. The chain carries TRBV6-5 and TRBJ1-1; no definite D call. V was cut by 0 bases and J by 1 base, with 18 bases left in between. In germline, CDR1 is MNHEY, CDR2 SVGAGI. There are 18 residues in the CDR3. CDR3: CASSYSSRTLFSNTEAFF. Written as DNA, the CDR3 is TGTGCCAGCAGTTACTCGTCCAGGACCCTATTTTCGAACACTGAAGCTTTCTTT.

This clonotype was detected only once. The rearrangement uses TRBV7-2 and TRBJ2-2; D might be TRBD1 (6 bases). Trimming removed 5 bases at V and 6 bases at J, with 13 bases between. Germline V gene data show CDR1 as SGHTA and CDR2 as FQGNSA. The CDR3 covers 14 residues. The CDR3 reads CASSPTPGAGELFF. The CDR3 region has the DNA TGTGCCAGCAGCCCTACTCCAGGGGCCGGGGAGCTGTTTTTT.

The CDR3 sequence: CASAASPGTGGNMRPQHF. The DNA for the CDR3 is TGTGCCAGCGCCGCTTCTCCCGGGACAGGGGGCAATATGAGGCCCCAGCATTTT. The chain has TRBV6-2 or TRBV6-3 and TRBJ1-5; 12 positions agree with TRBD1. CDR3 size: 18 residues. J was trimmed by 9 bases and V by 8 bases; bases with no gene match: 20. The germline gives CDR1 MNHEY, CDR2 SVGEGT.

A few counts support this clonotype. The rearrangement links TRBV4-3 to TRBJ2-7, with a tentative D call TRBD2 (6 bases). Germline CDR1 is LGHNA and CDR2 is YSLEER. V dropped 3 bases and J dropped 3 bases, with 12 bases sitting between them. The CDR3 spans 14 residues. In DNA, the CDR3 is TGCGCCAGCAGCCACCGGGACTCGATCTACGAGCAGTACTTC. It specifies CASSHRDSIYEQYF.

The chain recombines TRBV2 with TRBJ2-1; D uncertain. V lost 4 bases, J lost 6 bases, and 16 bases lay in between. The CDR3 is made up of 15 amino acids. Per the germline V gene, CDR1 is SNHLY and CDR2 is FYNNEI. The CDR3 nucleotides read TGTGCCAGCAGTGGTGGCTATAGGATCTCCAATGAGCAGTTCTTC. Amino acids: CASSGGYRISNEQFF.

A note on this clonotype: At one end the junction does not follow the germline gene, possibly because of a read error. The chain has TRBV7-2 and TRBJ2-1, with D possibly TRBD1 on 6 matching bases. The CDR3 length is 16 residues. Germline CDR1 is SGHTA and CDR2 is FQGNSA. In nucleotides, the CDR3 is TGTGCCTGCAGCCCAAGAACAGGGAGCCACCAGAATGAGCAGTTCTTC. This codes for CACSPRTGSHQNEQFF. The full variable domain, with the rest looked up from reference TRBV7-2 and TRBJ2-1, is GAGVSQSPSNKVTEKGKDVELRCDPISGHTALYWYRQSLGQGLEFLIYFQGNSAPDKSGLPSDRFSAERTGGSVSTLTIQRTQQEDSAVYLCACSPRTGSHQNEQFFGPGTRLTVL.

This clonotype appeared a few times. The chain links TRBV13 to TRBJ1-6, with D perhaps matching TRBD1 (5 bases). Germline V gene lookup returns CDR1 PRHDT and CDR2 FYEKMQ (reference sequence). The V gene lost 2 bases and the J gene lost 13 bases, with 9 bases spanning the gap. CDR3 length: 12 residues. CDR3 DNA sequence: TGTGCCAGCAGCTTATTTCGACAGCCCCTCCACTTT. It yields the protein CASSLFRQPLHF.

This clonotype has at least ten counts. The rearrangement links TRBV29-1 to TRBJ2-5; D uncertain. CDR1 is SQVTM, CDR2 ANQGSEA, per germline. The CDR3 length is 12 residues. Deletions cut 7 bases from V and 7 bases from J, with 16 bases between. The CDR3 DNA follows: TGCAGCGCCGAGGAACAGCTTGGGACCCAGTACTTC. Translating it yields CSAEEQLGTQYF.

J is TRBJ1-2 and V is TRBV3-1; D is unresolved. Trimming took off 1 base at V and 5 bases at J, with 8 bases between the two ends. The germline CDR1 and CDR2 sequences are LGHDT and YNNKEL (reference sequence). This CDR3 is built from 13 residues. The CDR3 spells CASSQGLEYGYTF. The CDR3 nucleotides are TGTGCCAGCAGCCAAGGTTTGGAGTATGGCTACACCTTC.